One sample yielded the 32 T cell receptor beta chains listed below, sequenced in a study of CXCR3-negative and CXCR3-positive naive CD8 T cells (dated by TCRdb to 2018 to 2020). The listed sequencing device is NextSeq 550. The Human TCR Profiling Kit (MiLaboratory) was used to make UMI-labeled 5' RACE TRB cDNA libraries. TCRdb reprocessed the public reads and reports one entry per CDR3 protein sequence, without DNA. The sample table gives tens of thousands of distinct CDR3 sequences. Of the sample, roughly 1.6% falls within the top ten clones. Sample: naive CXCR3- CD8+ T cells from blood. Interpreted using the paper, the cell subset or site label stands for: CD45RO-CCR7+CD27+CD95- naive CD8+ T cells lacking CXCR3 (TNR3-). These receptors originate from a human donor in good health. Some clones in this sample may be carry-over from other donors' samples.

Here the CDR3 reads CASRKREDSYNEQFF. The chain combines TRBV28 with TRBJ2-1; the TCRdb call, TRBD2, lacks DNA for checking. The V gene's germline CDR1 is MDHEN and CDR2 SYDVKM. The CDR3 is made up of 15 amino acids.

The chain has TRBV18 and TRBJ2-4; absent DNA, TCRdb's TRBD1 call cannot be checked. The CDR3 loop spans 17 amino acids. Germline-derived CDR1 and CDR2 are KGHSH and LQKENI. CDR3 sequence: CASSPLDRGPAKNIQYF.

The J gene is TRBJ2-7, the V gene TRBV18; TCRdb indicates TRBD2, and absent DNA this call remains unverified. The CDR3 loop spans 12 amino acids. Germline values: CDR1 KGHSH, CDR2 LQKENI. The CDR3: CASSGLAGEQYF. Based on the CDR3 plus reference TRBV18 and TRBJ2-7, the full variable domain is NAGVMQNPRHLVRRRGQEARLRCSPMKGHSHVYWYRQLPEEGLKFMVYLQKENIIDESGMPKERFSAEFPKEGPSILRIQQVVRGDSAAYFCASSGLAGEQYFGPGTRLTVT.

This chain uses TRBV7-3 with TRBJ1-1. Germline V gene data show CDR1 as SGHTA and CDR2 as FQGTGA. CDR3 length: 14 residues. The CDR3 protein is CASSLGPMNTEAFF.

The CDR3 spells CASSRGEENIQYF. The gene calls are TRBV28 and TRBJ2-4; no DNA is available, so the TRBD1 call from TCRdb remains unchecked. The CDR3 is made up of 13 amino acids. CDR1 is MDHEN and CDR2 is SYDVKM in the germline V gene.

This chain joins TRBV3-1 and TRBJ2-7. The CDR3 is 14 amino acids. The germline V gene has CDR1 LGHDT and CDR2 YNNKEL (reference sequence). The CDR3 protein is CASSQGQGPYEQYF.

The chain is built from TRBV29-1 and TRBJ2-2; absent DNA, TCRdb's TRBD2 call cannot be checked. CDR1 and CDR2 from the germline V gene are SQVTM and ANQGSEA. The CDR3 runs to 13 residues. CDR3 residues: CSVWDSNTGELFF.

The V gene is TRBV7-3, the J gene TRBJ2-5; TCRdb outputs TRBD1, but without DNA this stays unchecked. Germline V gene lookup returns CDR1 SGHTA and CDR2 FQGTGA. The CDR3 runs to 14 residues. The CDR3 is CASSRTGLGETQYF.

The J gene is TRBJ2-7, the V gene TRBV5-1; TCRdb reports TRBD1, a call that lacks DNA to check it against. The germline CDR1 and CDR2 sequences are SGHRS and YFSETQ. This CDR3 comprises 15 residues. The chain's CDR3 is CASSAPGQATYEQYF.

J is TRBJ2-6 and V is TRBV28; there is no DNA to check the TCRdb D call of TRBD2. Germline V gene data show CDR1 as MDHEN and CDR2 as SYDVKM. The CDR3 is 16 amino acids. This chain's CDR3 is CASSVGEISGANVLTF.

The chain couples TRBV12-3 or TRBV12-4 to TRBJ2-2; checking the TCRdb D call of TRBD2 is not possible without DNA. The CDR3 runs 17 residues. CDR3: CASRGTDTGAPTGELFF.

V is TRBV5-5 and J is TRBJ2-2; TCRdb's D gene call, TRBD1, goes unchecked for lack of DNA. The CDR3 spans 13 residues. Germline assignment: CDR1 SGHKS and CDR2 YYEKEE (reference sequence). The CDR3 spells CASSRGQDWELFF. The complete variable domain, with remaining parts taken from reference TRBV5-5 and TRBJ2-2, reads DAGVTQSPTHLIKTRGQQVTLRCSPISGHKSVSWYQQVLGQGPQFIFQYYEKEERGRGNFPDRFSARQFPNYSSELNVNALLLGDSALYLCASSRGQDWELFFGEGSRLTVL.

This chain connects TRBV27 to TRBJ2-3; with no DNA, the TCRdb D assignment of TRBD1 cannot be verified. Looked up from germline, CDR1 is MNHEY and CDR2 is SMNVEV (reference sequence). The CDR3 contains 14 residues. The CDR3 region is CASSRTGAGDTQYF.

J is TRBJ2-1 and V is TRBV4-1; TCRdb picks TRBD1, but there is no DNA to check that call. Germline CDR1 MGHRA, CDR2 YSYEKL. The CDR3 has 15 residues. CDR3 sequence reads: CARSPGQGALDEQFF.

The chain recombines TRBV29-1 with TRBJ2-7; TCRdb selects TRBD2, and the lack of DNA leaves this call unchecked. CDR3 size: 13 residues. Germline CDR1 SQVTM, CDR2 ANQGSEA. This CDR3 is CSVQEGLSYEQYF.

The V gene is TRBV18, the J gene TRBJ1-1. This CDR3 has 16 amino acids. The germline V gene encodes CDR1 KGHSH and CDR2 LQKENI. The CDR3 is CASSPPGGGGNTEAFF.

V and J are TRBV19 and TRBJ2-3. The CDR3 loop spans 15 amino acids. Germline V gives CDR1 LNHDA, CDR2 SQIVND (reference sequence). CDR3 in amino acids: CASRLLGYGTDTQYF.

The V call is TRBV12-3 or TRBV12-4, the J call TRBJ2-3; TCRdb indicates TRBD1, and absent DNA this call remains unverified. The CDR3 is 16 amino acids. CDR3: CASTGSRDANTDTQYF.

V and J are TRBV4-3 and TRBJ1-3; TCRdb names TRBD1, which stays unverified in the absence of DNA. The CDR3 covers 17 residues. From germline, CDR1 is LGHNA and CDR2 YSLEER. CDR3 sequence reads: CASSQDPNQGAGYTIYF.

The genes are TRBV15 and TRBJ2-1. Looked up from germline, CDR1 is LNHNV and CDR2 is YYDKDF (reference sequence). The CDR3 runs to 16 residues. This chain's CDR3 is CATSRVSVRVGNEQFF. The full variable domain, in which reference TRBV15 and TRBJ2-1 provide the parts outside the CDR3, is DAMVIQNPRYQVTQFGKPVTLSCSQTLNHNVMYWYQQKSSQAPKLLFHYYDKDFNNEADTPDNFQSRRPNTSFCFLDIRSPGLGDTAMYLCATSRVSVRVGNEQFFGPGTRLTVL.

The rearrangement uses TRBV6-2 or TRBV6-3 and TRBJ2-7. Germline CDR1 is MNHEY and CDR2 is SVGEGT. The CDR3 is 12 amino acids. This CDR3 reads CASSYPGNEQYF.

Its frequency marks this clonotype as large. The chain carries TRBV20-1 and TRBJ2-1; TCRdb calls TRBD1, which cannot be checked without DNA. Germline V gene sequence: CDR1 DFQATT, CDR2 SNEGSKA (reference sequence). This CDR3 is built from 12 residues. CDR3 loop: CSARLGDVEQFF.

The chain carries TRBV6-2 or TRBV6-3 and TRBJ1-5; TCRdb lists TRBD1, though no DNA is available to test this call. This CDR3 is 16 amino acids long. Per the germline V gene, CDR1 is MNHEY and CDR2 is SVGEGT. CDR3 region: CASSYGQGLGDQPQHF.

This rearrangement joins TRBV29-1 to TRBJ2-1; with no DNA, the TCRdb D assignment of TRBD2 cannot be verified. The CDR3 runs to 14 residues. Looked up from germline, CDR1 is SQVTM and CDR2 is ANQGSEA. This CDR3 is CSVPWALGGNEQFF.

V is TRBV6-2 or TRBV6-3 and J is TRBJ2-1; TCRdb returns TRBD2, unconfirmable since there is no DNA. Germline values: CDR1 MNHEY, CDR2 SVGEGT. The CDR3 spans 16 residues. The CDR3 sequence: CASSYPLAVPYNEQFF.

The V gene is TRBV12-3 or TRBV12-4, the J gene TRBJ2-1; the D gene TCRdb calls, TRBD2, cannot be checked with no DNA. The CDR3 totals 15 residues. The CDR3 sequence: CASSWEGLAMNEQFF.

The chain recombines TRBV21-1 with TRBJ1-1. TRBV21-1 is assigned pseudogene status. The CDR3 is 12 residues long. Here the CDR3 reads CASSKGDTEAFF.

The chain links TRBV27 to TRBJ1-5; TCRdb's assignment of TRBD1 cannot be checked, as there is no DNA. The CDR3 contains 14 residues. The germline V gene has CDR1 MNHEY and CDR2 SMNVEV (reference sequence). CDR3: CASSFGTSDAPQHF.

CDR3 residues: CSVNAGTGDTGELFF. The V gene is TRBV29-1, the J gene TRBJ2-2; the D gene TCRdb calls, TRBD1, cannot be checked with no DNA. There are 15 residues in the CDR3. Per the germline V gene, CDR1 is SQVTM and CDR2 is ANQGSEA.

V is TRBV6-5 and J is TRBJ2-3; TCRdb indicates TRBD1, and absent DNA this call remains unverified. CDR1 MNHEY and CDR2 SVGAGI come from the germline V gene. CDR3 length: 15 amino acids. CDR3 in amino acids: CASSYVGGGTDTQYF.

The chain uses TRBV7-9 and TRBJ1-1; TCRdb returns TRBD1, unconfirmable since there is no DNA. In germline, CDR1 is SEHNR, CDR2 FQNEAQ (reference sequence). The CDR3 consists of 15 residues. CDR3 region: CASSPGQGLNTEAFF.

The V and J genes are TRBV12-3 or TRBV12-4 and TRBJ1-2; TCRdb outputs TRBD1, but without DNA this stays unchecked. The CDR3 length is 13 residues. CDR3 in amino acids: CASTTGQTYGYTF.